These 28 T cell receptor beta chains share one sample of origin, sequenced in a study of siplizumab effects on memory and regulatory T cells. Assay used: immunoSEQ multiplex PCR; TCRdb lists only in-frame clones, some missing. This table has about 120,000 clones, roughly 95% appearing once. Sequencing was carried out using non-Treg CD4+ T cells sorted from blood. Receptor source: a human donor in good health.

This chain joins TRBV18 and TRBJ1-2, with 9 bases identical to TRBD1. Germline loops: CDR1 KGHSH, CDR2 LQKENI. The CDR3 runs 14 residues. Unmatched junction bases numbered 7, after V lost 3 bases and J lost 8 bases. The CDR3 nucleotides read TGTGCCAGCTCACCCGGGACAGGGACAGCAGGCTACACCTTC. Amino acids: CASSPGTGTAGYTF.

CDR3 protein: CASSTPEGLSSNQPQHF. CDR3 DNA: TGTGCCAGCAGTACCCCCGAGGGACTCAGTAGCAATCAGCCCCAGCATTTT. The rearrangement links TRBV28 to TRBJ1-5; a possible D gene is TRBD1 (5 bases). The germline V gene has CDR1 MDHEN and CDR2 SYDVKM. This CDR3 is built from 17 residues. The germline V and J ends were trimmed by 5 bases and 0 bases, with 17 bases remaining between them. Based on the CDR3 plus reference TRBV28 and TRBJ1-5, the full variable domain is DVKVTQSSRYLVKRTGEKVFLECVQDMDHENMFWYRQDPGLGLRLIYFSYDVKMKEKGDIPEGYSVSREKKERFSLILESASTNQTSMYLCASSTPEGLSSNQPQHFGDGTRLSIL.

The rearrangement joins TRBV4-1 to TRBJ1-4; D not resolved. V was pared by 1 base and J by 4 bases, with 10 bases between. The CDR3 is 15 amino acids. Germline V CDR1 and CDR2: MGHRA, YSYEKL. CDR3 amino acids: CASSQGGRDNEKLFF. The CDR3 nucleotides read TGCGCCAGCAGCCAAGGCGGGAGAGATAATGAAAAACTGTTTTTT.

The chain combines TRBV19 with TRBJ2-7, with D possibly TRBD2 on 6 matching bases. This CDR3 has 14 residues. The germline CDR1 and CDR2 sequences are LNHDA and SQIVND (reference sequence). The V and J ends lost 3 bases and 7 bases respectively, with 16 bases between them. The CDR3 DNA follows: TGTGCCAGTAGTATTTTGGACAAACGGGGGGAGCAGTACTTC. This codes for CASSILDKRGEQYF.

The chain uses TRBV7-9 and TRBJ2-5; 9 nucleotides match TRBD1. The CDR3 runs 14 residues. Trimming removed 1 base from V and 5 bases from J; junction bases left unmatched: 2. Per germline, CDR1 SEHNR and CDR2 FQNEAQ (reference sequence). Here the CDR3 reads CASSLDRGQETQYF. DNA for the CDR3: TGTGCCAGCAGCTTAGACAGGGGGCAGGAGACCCAGTACTTC.

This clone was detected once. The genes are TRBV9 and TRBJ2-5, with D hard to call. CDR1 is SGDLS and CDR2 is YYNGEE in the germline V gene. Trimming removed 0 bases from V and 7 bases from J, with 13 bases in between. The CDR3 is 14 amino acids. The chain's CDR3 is CASSVASELGTQYF. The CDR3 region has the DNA TGTGCCAGCAGCGTAGCTTCCGAACTGGGGACCCAGTACTTC.

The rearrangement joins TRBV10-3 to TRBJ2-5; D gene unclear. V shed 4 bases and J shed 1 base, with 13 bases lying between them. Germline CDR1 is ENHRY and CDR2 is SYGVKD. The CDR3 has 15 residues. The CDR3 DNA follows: TGTGCCATCAGTGCGGCTCAAGGCCCCCAAGAGACCCAGTACTTC. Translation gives CAISAAQGPQETQYF.

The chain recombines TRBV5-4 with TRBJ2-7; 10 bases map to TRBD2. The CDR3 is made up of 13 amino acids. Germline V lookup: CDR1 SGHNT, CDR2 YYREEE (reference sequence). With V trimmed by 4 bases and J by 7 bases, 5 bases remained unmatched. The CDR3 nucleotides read TGTGCCAGCAGCGCCGTGACTAGCGGGGAGCAGTACTTC. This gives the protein CASSAVTSGEQYF.

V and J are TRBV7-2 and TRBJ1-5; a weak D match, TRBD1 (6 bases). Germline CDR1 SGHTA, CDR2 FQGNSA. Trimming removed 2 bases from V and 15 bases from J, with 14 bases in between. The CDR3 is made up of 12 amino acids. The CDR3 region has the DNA TGTGCCAGCAGCTTACCACCGGGACACCTGCATTTT. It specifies CASSLPPGHLHF.

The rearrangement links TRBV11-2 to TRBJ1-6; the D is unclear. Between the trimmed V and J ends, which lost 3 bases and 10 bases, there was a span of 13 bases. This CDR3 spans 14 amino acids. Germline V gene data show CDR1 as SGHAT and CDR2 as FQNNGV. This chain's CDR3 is CASSFGPAGSPLHF. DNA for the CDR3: TGTGCCAGCAGCTTTGGCCCCGCAGGCTCACCCCTCCACTTT.

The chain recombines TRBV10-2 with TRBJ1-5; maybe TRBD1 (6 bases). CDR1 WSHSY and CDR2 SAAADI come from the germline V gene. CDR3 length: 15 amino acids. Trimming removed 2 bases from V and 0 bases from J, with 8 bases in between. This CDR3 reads CASSEGQYSNQPQHF. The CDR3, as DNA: TGCGCCAGCAGTGAGGGACAGTATAGCAATCAGCCCCAGCATTTT.

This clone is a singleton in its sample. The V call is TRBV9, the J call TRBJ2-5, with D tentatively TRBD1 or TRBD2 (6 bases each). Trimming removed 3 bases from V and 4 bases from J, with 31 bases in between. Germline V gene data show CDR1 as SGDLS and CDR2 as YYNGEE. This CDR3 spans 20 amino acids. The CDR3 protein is CASSGGSGPSEGGVRETQYF. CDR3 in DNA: TGTGCCAGCAGCGGAGGCAGTGGGCCGAGTGAGGGGGGTGTTCGAGAGACCCAGTACTTC.

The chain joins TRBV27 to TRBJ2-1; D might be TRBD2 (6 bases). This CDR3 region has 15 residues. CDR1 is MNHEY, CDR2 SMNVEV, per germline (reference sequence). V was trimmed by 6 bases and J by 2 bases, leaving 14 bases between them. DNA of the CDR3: TGTGCCAGCAGAAAGGGACTCGGCCCCTACAATGAGCAGTTCTTC. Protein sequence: CASRKGLGPYNEQFF.

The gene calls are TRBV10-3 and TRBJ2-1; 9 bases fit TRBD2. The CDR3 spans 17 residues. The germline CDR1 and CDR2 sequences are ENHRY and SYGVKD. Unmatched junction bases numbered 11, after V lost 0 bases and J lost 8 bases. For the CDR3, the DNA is TGTGCCATCAGTGAGTCGAGGACTAGCGTGCCTGGCGATGAGCAGTTCTTC. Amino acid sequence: CAISESRTSVPGDEQFF.

The DNA of the CDR3 is TGTGCCAGCAGCGTAGGGACAGTGTCTTCCTACGAGCAGTACTTC. Protein product: CASSVGTVSSYEQYF. This rearrangement joins TRBV9 to TRBJ2-7, with D maybe TRBD1 (6 bases). V lost 0 bases, J lost 1 base, and 11 bases lay in between. Germline-derived CDR1 and CDR2 are SGDLS and YYNGEE. The length of the CDR3 is 15 residues.

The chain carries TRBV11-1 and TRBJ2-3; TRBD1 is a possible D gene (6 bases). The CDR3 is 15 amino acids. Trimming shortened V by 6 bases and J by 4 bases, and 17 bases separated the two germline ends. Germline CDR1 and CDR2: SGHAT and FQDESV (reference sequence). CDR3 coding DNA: TGTGCCAGCAGTCAAGGGGGACATCCCGCAGATACGCAGTATTTT. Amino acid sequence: CASSQGGHPADTQYF.

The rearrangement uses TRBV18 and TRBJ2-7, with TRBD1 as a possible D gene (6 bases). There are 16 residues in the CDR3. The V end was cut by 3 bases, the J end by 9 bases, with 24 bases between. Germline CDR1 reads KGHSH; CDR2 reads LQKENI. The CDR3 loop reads CASSPPNRAASIGQYF. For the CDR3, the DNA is TGTGCCAGCTCACCCCCTAACAGGGCGGCTTCGATCGGGCAGTACTTC. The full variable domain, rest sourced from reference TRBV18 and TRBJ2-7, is NAGVMQNPRHLVRRRGQEARLRCSPMKGHSHVYWYRQLPEEGLKFMVYLQKENIIDESGMPKERFSAEFPKEGPSILRIQQVVRGDSAAYFCASSPPNRAASIGQYFGPGTRLTVT.

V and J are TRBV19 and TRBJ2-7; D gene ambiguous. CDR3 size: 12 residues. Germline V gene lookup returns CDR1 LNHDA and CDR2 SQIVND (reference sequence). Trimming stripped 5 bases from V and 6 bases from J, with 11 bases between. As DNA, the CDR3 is TGTGCCAGTAGTGAATTTTCGGGCGAGCAGTACTTC. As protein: CASSEFSGEQYF.

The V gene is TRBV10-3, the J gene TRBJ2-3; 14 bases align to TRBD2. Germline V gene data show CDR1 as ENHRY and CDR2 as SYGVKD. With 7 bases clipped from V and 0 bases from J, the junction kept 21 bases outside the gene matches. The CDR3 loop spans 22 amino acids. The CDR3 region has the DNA TGTGCCATCACCAGATTACCGGGACTAGCGGGGGTCCGAGGAACGAGCACAGATACGCAGTATTTT. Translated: CAITRLPGLAGVRGTSTDTQYF.

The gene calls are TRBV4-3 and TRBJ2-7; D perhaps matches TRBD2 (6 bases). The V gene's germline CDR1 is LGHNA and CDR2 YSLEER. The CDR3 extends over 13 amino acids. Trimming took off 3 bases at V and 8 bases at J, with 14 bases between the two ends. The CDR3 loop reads CASSQTTSNKQYF. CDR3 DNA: TGCGCCAGCAGCCAGACGACTAGTAATAAGCAGTACTTC.

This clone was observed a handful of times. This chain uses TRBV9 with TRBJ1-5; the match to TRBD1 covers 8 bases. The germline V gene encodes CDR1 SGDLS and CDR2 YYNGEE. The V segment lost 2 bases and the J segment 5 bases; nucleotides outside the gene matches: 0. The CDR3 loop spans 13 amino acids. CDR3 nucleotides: TGTGCCAGCAGCGTGGGACAGGATCAGCCCCAGCATTTT. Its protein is CASSVGQDQPQHF.

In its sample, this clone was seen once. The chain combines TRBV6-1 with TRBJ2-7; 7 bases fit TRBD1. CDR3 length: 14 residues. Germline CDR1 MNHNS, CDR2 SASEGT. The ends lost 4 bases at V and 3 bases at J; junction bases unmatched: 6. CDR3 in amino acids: CASSGQGGNYEQYF. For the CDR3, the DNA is TGTGCCAGCAGTGGACAGGGTGGGAACTACGAGCAGTACTTC.

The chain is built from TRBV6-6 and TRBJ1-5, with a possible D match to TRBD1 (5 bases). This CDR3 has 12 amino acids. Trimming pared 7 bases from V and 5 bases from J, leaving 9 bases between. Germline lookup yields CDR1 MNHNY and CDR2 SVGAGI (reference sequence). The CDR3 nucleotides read TGTGCCAGCACAGTGGGGGATCAGCCCCAGCATTTT. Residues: CASTVGDQPQHF.

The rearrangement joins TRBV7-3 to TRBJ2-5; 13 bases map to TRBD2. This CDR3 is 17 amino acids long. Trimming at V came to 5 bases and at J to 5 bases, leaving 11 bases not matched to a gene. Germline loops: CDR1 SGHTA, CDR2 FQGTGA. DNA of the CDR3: TGTGCCAGCAGCCTCGGGACTAGCGGGGTGGATGGCGAGACCCAGTACTTC. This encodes CASSLGTSGVDGETQYF. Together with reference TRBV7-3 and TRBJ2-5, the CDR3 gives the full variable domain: GAGVSQTPSNKVTEKGKYVELRCDPISGHTALYWYRQSLGQGPEFLIYFQGTGAADDSGLPNDRFFAVRPEGSVSTLKIQRTERGDSAVYLCASSLGTSGVDGETQYFGPGTRLLVL.

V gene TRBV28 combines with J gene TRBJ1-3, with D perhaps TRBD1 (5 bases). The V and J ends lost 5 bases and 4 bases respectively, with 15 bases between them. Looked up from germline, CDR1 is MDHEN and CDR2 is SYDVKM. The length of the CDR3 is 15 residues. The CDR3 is CASSTYSAGGNTIYF. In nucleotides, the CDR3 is TGTGCCAGCAGTACCTATTCGGCAGGGGGAAACACCATATATTTT. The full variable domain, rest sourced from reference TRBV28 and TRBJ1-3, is DVKVTQSSRYLVKRTGEKVFLECVQDMDHENMFWYRQDPGLGLRLIYFSYDVKMKEKGDIPEGYSVSREKKERFSLILESASTNQTSMYLCASSTYSAGGNTIYFGEGSWLTVV.

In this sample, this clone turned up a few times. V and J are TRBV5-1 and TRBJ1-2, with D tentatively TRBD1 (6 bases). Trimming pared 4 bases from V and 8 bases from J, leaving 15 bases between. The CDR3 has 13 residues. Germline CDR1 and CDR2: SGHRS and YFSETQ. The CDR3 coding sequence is TGCGCCAGCAGCCCGGGACAACGGGACGGCTACACCTTC. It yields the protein CASSPGQRDGYTF.

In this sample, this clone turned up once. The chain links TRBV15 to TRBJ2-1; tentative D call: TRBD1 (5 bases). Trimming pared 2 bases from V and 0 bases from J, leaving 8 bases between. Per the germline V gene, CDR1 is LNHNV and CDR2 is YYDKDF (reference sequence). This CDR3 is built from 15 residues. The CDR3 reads CATSRTGSSYNEQFF. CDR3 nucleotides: TGTGCCACCAGCAGAACAGGAAGCTCCTACAATGAGCAGTTCTTC.

The CDR3 DNA sequence: TGTGCCAGCAGCCTCGGAGGGGGGGCCCAGCCCCAGCATTTT. Its translation: CASSLGGGAQPQHF. The J gene is TRBJ1-5, the V gene TRBV7-9, with D tentatively TRBD1 (6 bases). CDR1 is SEHNR and CDR2 is FQNEAQ in the germline V gene (reference sequence). The CDR3 sequence is 14 residues long. With 5 bases removed from V and 7 bases from J, the gap between germline ends came to 15 bases.